This T cell receptor beta chain was observed in a study of T cells in Graves' hyperthyroidism and ophthalmopathy. CDR1 and CDR2 (germline): SNHLY, FYNNEI. The CDR3 spans 14 residues. Between the trimmed V and J ends, which lost 7 bases and 0 bases, there was a span of 12 bases. In its sample, this clonotype was seen many times. TCR beta CDR3 sequences were amplified from RNA transcripts. TCR CDR3 underwent first-round RT-PCR with the HTBI primer set. TCRdb re-analysed the multiplex PCR reads in MiXCR, keeping a single row per CDR3 protein. The sample includes about 560,000 distinct CDR3 sequences, around 15% seen only once; the top ten take around 18%.

This receptor was taken from a woman younger than 35 with Graves' hyperthyroidism. The chain carries TRBV2 and TRBJ2-5; D possibly corresponds to TRBD2 (5 bases). Sequencing was performed on blood. The CDR3 loop reads CASMAGLYQETQYF. Written as DNA, the CDR3 is TGTGCCAGCATGGCGGGCCTGTACCAAGAGACCCAGTACTTC.